This T cell receptor (beta chain) came from a study of T cells expressing NK-cell markers. Study context: It was sorted CD3+CD56-NKG2C+, CD3+CD56+NKG2C- and CD3+CD56+NKG2C+ T cells that provided the TCR beta repertoires. Seven sequenced donors out of eight were HCMV-seropositive, one seronegative. General study results and limits: Also leading the CD3+CD56-NKG2C+ fraction in a few donors were these clonotypes. Whether expanded NKG2C-expressing T cell clones recognize HCMV is unknown.

From its re-call of the 5' RACE reads, TCRdb lists each CDR3 protein once, without DNA. This specimen shows fewer than 400,000 distinct CDR3 sequences; the ten leading clones hold approximately 12%. Worth noting for this clonotype: The antigen remains unidentified.

Germline V CDR1 and CDR2: KGHSH, LQKENI. The CDR3 totals 17 residues. V and J are TRBV18 and TRBJ2-7; TCRdb's D gene call, TRBD1, goes unchecked for lack of DNA. This TCR was recovered from a woman aged 45-65 years in good health. The source material was blood T cells: a sorted CD56 or NKG2C T cell subset, CD4+ or CD8+ T cells, or bulk PBMC T cells (not recorded which). CDR3 region: CASSPPGLTGRSYEQYF.